These 8 T cell receptor beta chains came from one sample sequenced in a study of tumor-infiltrating lymphocytes in primary liver carcinoma. A constant-region primer served to make TCR beta cDNA from about 500 ng total RNA. Slightly modified ARM-PCR served as the procedure for the TCR beta libraries. These libraries came from three rounds of nested multiplex PCR. TRBV1-TRBV30 forward primers paired with a C-beta reverse primer were used in the first two PCR rounds, which ran approximately 11 cycles each. TCRdb reprocessed the multiplex PCR reads with MiXCR, giving one entry per CDR3 protein. There are 90,000 to 150,000 distinct CDR3 sequences in the sample; around 70% occur only once, and roughly 7.3% lies in the top ten. From about 19-30 mg of unsorted bulk tissue, DNA and RNA were co-extracted together. Sequenced material: tumor-adjacent normal liver tissue. The source of these receptors is a woman aged 60-75 years with primary liver carcinoma and hepatitis B virus infection.

Regarding this clonotype: The junction departs from germline at one end; a sequencing error may be responsible. The rearrangement joins TRBV28 to TRBJ2-1; unclear D gene. This CDR3 contains 16 residues. Germline V gene sequence: CDR1 MDHEN, CDR2 SYDVKM. CDR3 in amino acids: CVSSPLEAASYNEQFF. In nucleotides, the CDR3 is TGTGTCAGCAGTCCACTCGAGGCGGCATCCTACAATGAGCAGTTTTTC.

About this clonotype itself: One junction end disagrees with the germline gene, perhaps due to a read error. The chain joins TRBV11-1 to TRBJ2-2; a weak D match, TRBD1 (5 bases). The CDR3 runs 13 residues. Germline CDR1 reads SGHAT; CDR2 reads FQDESV (reference sequence). In DNA, the CDR3 is TGTACCAGTAGCTTAGACAGAACCGGGGAGCTGTTTTTT. Its protein product is CTSSLDRTGELFF.

Concerning this clonotype itself: A read error may be the cause here, since a much bigger clone is one base away. The J gene is TRBJ2-5, the V gene TRBV5-1, with D possibly called TRBD1 or TRBD2 (6 bases each). This CDR3 region has 16 residues. Germline CDR1 reads SGHRS; CDR2 reads YFSETQ. The CDR3 nucleotides read TGCGTCAGCAGCATTGGACAGATAGGGGACTCAGCAACCCAGTACTTC. Translating gives CVSSIGQIGDSATQYF.

As for this clonotype: The junction differs from germline at one of its ends, possibly a read error. The V gene is TRBV28, the J gene TRBJ2-3; TRBD2 matches 11 bases. Looked up from germline, CDR1 is MDHEN and CDR2 is SYDVKM. The CDR3 sequence is 17 residues long. The CDR3 DNA sequence: TGTGCCAGCAGTCCTCCGACTAGCGGGACTAGCACAGGTACGCAGTATTTT. It encodes CASSPPTSGTSTGTQYF.

This clonotype was seen repeatedly, ten times or more. J is TRBJ2-1 and V is TRBV4-2; D possibly corresponds to TRBD2 (6 bases). Germline V gene lookup returns CDR1 LGHNA and CDR2 YNFKEQ. The CDR3 extends over 17 amino acids. Deletions cut 0 bases from V and 1 base from J, with 13 bases between. The CDR3 reads CASSQEAGSVSYNEQFF. The CDR3 nucleotides read TGTGCCAGCAGCCAAGAGGCCGGGAGCGTATCCTACAATGAGCAGTTCTTC.

This clonotype has a single count. A junction end diverges from the germline sequence, so it may reflect a read error. The rearrangement links TRBV29-1 to TRBJ2-3, with unresolved D. The CDR3 is made up of 12 amino acids. Germline V gives CDR1 SQVTM, CDR2 ANQGSEA. The CDR3 DNA reads TGCAGAGCCCGGACCCGCACAGATACGCAATATTTT. This translates into CRARTRTDTQYF.

The rearrangement links TRBV11-2 to TRBJ2-3; the match to TRBD2 covers 7 bases. Germline values: CDR1 SGHAT, CDR2 FQNNGV. The CDR3 is made up of 15 amino acids. The junction had 11 bases not matched to a gene; V was cut back by 9 bases and J by 2 bases. The DNA for the CDR3 is TGTGCCAGTATCTATGCTAGCGGTTCCACAGATACGCAGTATTTT. Translation: CASIYASGSTDTQYF.

This clonotype was counted ten times or more. This chain joins TRBV6-1 and TRBJ2-7; TRBD2 matches at 8 bases. The trim removed 6 bases at V and 3 bases at J, leaving 7 bases unmatched. The CDR3 runs to 14 residues. From germline, CDR1 is MNHNS and CDR2 SASEGT. CDR3 amino acids: CASSANSGSYEQYF. The CDR3 bases are TGTGCCAGCAGCGCAAACAGCGGGAGCTACGAGCAGTACTTC.